This is a list of T cell receptor beta chains from one sample in a study of T-cell reconstitution after alpha-beta-depleted transplantation in children. MiXCR, applied by TCRdb to the PCR reads, yields one record per CDR3 protein. The table has some 80,000 distinct CDR3 sequences, approximately 18% seen once; the top ten hold about half. This sample comprised PBMCs, mostly from graft donor cells, obtained 360 days after TCRalphabeta/CD19-depleted stem cell transplant. All receptors come from a male patient aged 2 to 9 who had a stem cell transplant for acute lymphoblastic leukemia, so the T cells may come from the graft donor. Both conserved end residues are part of each CDR3. A D gene is named only where the DNA matches it firmly. Clone size is given for some rows only: seen once, a few or many times, or a class if the clone is expanded.

j_call cdr3_length d_call clone_size v_call cdr3_nt cdr3_aa
TRBJ2-1 13 - - TRBV12-3/TRBV12-4 TGTGCCAGCACCCTCCGTGGGCTCAATGAGCAGTTCTTC CASTLRGLNEQFF
TRBJ2-5 19 - few TRBV6-1 TGTGCCAGCAGTGAAGCGTGGGGGATAAGGGGCCGGGATCAAGAGACCCAGTACTTC CASSEAWGIRGRDQETQYF
TRBJ2-5 12 - many TRBV21-1 TGTGCCAGCAGAGAGAATAGGGAGACCCAGTACTTC CASRENRETQYF
TRBJ2-3 15 TRBD2 - TRBV20-1 TGCAGTGCTAGTTGGACTAGCGGGTACACAGATACGCAGTATTTT CSASWTSGYTDTQYF
TRBJ2-3 20 TRBD2 many TRBV12-3/TRBV12-4 TGTGCCAGCAGTTCCGCCGGGGGACTAGGAGTACCTACTAGCACAGATACGCAGTATTTT CASSSAGGLGVPTSTDTQYF
TRBJ1-6 15 TRBD1 few TRBV6-5 TGTGCCAGCAGTTACGGGGGACAGTATAATTCACCCCTCCACTTT CASSYGGQYNSPLHF
TRBJ1-5 14 - - TRBV12-3/TRBV12-4 TGTGCCAGCAGCCCCGAACCGGACAATCAGCCCCAGCATTTT CASSPEPDNQPQHF
TRBJ2-1 14 TRBD2 - TRBV3-1 TGTGCCAGCAGCCAAGGTAGCGGGTACAATGAGCAGTTCTTC CASSQGSGYNEQFF
TRBJ2-5 15 - - TRBV11-3 TGTGCCAGCAGCTTAGGGTCAGGGTTCCAAGAGACCCAGTACTTC CASSLGSGFQETQYF
TRBJ2-7 13 - many TRBV14 TGTGCCAGCAGCCCGGACATTCGCTACGAGCAGTACTTC CASSPDIRYEQYF
TRBJ2-1 15 TRBD1 - TRBV6-1 TGTGCCAGCAACGAAGGGGGCTTGGAAGGCGATGAGCAGTTCTTC CASNEGGLEGDEQFF
TRBJ1-5 12 - - TRBV29-1 TGCAGCGTTGGCGGCTCTGGTCAGCCCCAGCATTTT CSVGGSGQPQHF
TRBJ2-7 16 - - TRBV6-5 TGTGCCAGCAGTTACGGTGGTTGGACACTCTCCTACGAGCAGTACTTC CASSYGGWTLSYEQYF
TRBJ2-7 16 - - TRBV4-2 TGTGCCAGCAGCCCTTACAACCGACGGGAGCAAGTCGAGCAGTACTTC CASSPYNRREQVEQYF
TRBJ2-1 16 - few TRBV10-3 TGTGCCATCAGAGACAGCCGACTCAGCTCCTACAATGAGCAGTTCTTC CAIRDSRLSSYNEQFF
TRBJ1-6 15 - - TRBV6-5 TGTGCCAGCAGTTACTCAAGGGGGAGGAATTCACCCCTCCACTTT CASSYSRGRNSPLHF
TRBJ1-2 14 TRBD1 - TRBV29-1 TGCAGCGTTGAAGGGACAGGGGGTAACTATGGCTACACCTTC CSVEGTGGNYGYTF
TRBJ2-1 18 - - TRBV3-1 TGTGCCAGCAGCCAAGCCCCATTCATACGGGTTATTGACAATGAGCAGTTCTTC CASSQAPFIRVIDNEQFF
TRBJ2-7 15 TRBD1 - TRBV7-9 TGTGCCAGCAGCTCCCTGTGGGACAGGGCCTACGAGCAGTACTTC CASSSLWDRAYEQYF
TRBJ2-2 16 - - TRBV6-1 TGTGCCAGCAGTGAGCCTTTGAGGGAAAACACCGGGGAGCTGTTTTTT CASSEPLRENTGELFF
TRBJ2-7 13 - - TRBV4-2 TGTGCCAGCAGCCGACCTCGGGGATTAGAGCAGTACTTC CASSRPRGLEQYF
TRBJ2-2 13 - many TRBV12-3/TRBV12-4 TGTGCCAGCAGTCCCTGGAACACCGGGGAGCTGTTTTTT CASSPWNTGELFF
TRBJ1-2 14 - - TRBV7-9 TGTGCCAGCAGCTTTCCAACAGGTGGCTATGGCTACACCTTC CASSFPTGGYGYTF
TRBJ1-1 14 - - TRBV2 TGTGCCAGCAGAATAGAGGGAATGAACACTGAAGCTTTCTTT CASRIEGMNTEAFF
TRBJ2-5 13 - many TRBV7-6 TGTGCCAGCAGCGTAACTAACAGGGAGACCCAGTACTTC CASSVTNRETQYF
TRBJ2-2 14 TRBD2 - TRBV10-3 TGTGCCAGCAAGTTAGCGGGAGAAAACGGGGAGCTGTTTTTT CASKLAGENGELFF